Sequencing of this T cell receptor beta chain was carried out in a study of blood T cell repertoires in COVID-19. Study summary: Samples of COVID-19 (acute and convalescent) were obtained from the United States, Italy and Spain. Sources were T cells, B-cell-depleted T cells, or PBMCs; the material itself was cDNA or gDNA.

Per the authors' pipeline: Estimates of nucleated cell counts were drawn from the amplification of reference gene primers. The assay was immunoSEQ multiplex PCR, and TCRdb's table has in-frame clones only and misses some. That table supplies the V and J calls and clone size; D and trimming were determined from the DNA. The sample lists roughly 120,000 clones; about 85% were seen once. The CDR3 loop spans 14 amino acids. Trimming cost V 6 bases and J 0 bases; bases outside gene matches: 5. CDR1 and CDR2 from the germline V gene are KGHSH and LQKENI. The V call is TRBV18, the J call TRBJ2-7; 7 nucleotides agree with TRBD2. Sequenced input: peripheral blood. The origin of this receptor is a man aged 40-49 years with acute or convalescent COVID-19. CDR3 amino acids: CASSPGTNSYEQYF. CDR3 DNA sequence: TGTGCCAGCTCTCCCGGGACTAACTCCTACGAGCAGTACTTC.